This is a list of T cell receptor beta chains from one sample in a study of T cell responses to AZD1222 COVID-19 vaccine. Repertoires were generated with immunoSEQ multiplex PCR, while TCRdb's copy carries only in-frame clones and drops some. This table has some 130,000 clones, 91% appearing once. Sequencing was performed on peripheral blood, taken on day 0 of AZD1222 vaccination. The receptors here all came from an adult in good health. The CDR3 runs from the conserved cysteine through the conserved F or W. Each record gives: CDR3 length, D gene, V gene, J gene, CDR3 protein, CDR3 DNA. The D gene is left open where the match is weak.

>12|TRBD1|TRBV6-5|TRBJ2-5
CASRAGGETQYF
TGTGCCAGCAGAGCAGGGGGAGAGACCCAGTACTTC
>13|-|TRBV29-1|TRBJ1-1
CSVVREGDTEAFF
TGCAGCGTTGTAAGGGAGGGTGACACTGAAGCTTTCTTT
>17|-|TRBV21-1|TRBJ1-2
CASSTGQGSYWSYGYTF
TGTGCCAGCAGCACGGGACAGGGAAGTTATTGGAGCTATGGCTACACCTTC
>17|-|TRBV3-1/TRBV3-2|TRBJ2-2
CASSQAARGPNTGELFF
TGTGCCAGCAGCCAAGCAGCGCGCGGGCCGAACACCGGGGAGCTGTTTTTT
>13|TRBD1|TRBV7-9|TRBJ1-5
CASSPTGDQPQHF
TGTGCCAGCAGCCCGACAGGGGATCAGCCCCAGCATTTT
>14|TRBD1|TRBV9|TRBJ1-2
CASSATDRGGGYTF
TGTGCCAGCAGCGCCACTGACAGGGGGGGCGGCTACACCTTC
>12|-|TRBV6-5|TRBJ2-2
CASRPLTGELFF
TGTGCCAGCAGACCACTCACCGGGGAGCTGTTTTTT
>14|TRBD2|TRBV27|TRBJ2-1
CASSLLRETGEQFF
TGTGCCAGCAGCCTTCTGCGGGAGACGGGTGAGCAGTTCTTC
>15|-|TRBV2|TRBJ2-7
CASSEAGAKVYEQYF
TGTGCCAGCAGTGAAGCCGGGGCAAAAGTATACGAGCAGTACTTC
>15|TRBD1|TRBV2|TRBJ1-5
CASGRDRGGNQPQHF
TGTGCCAGCGGCCGGGACAGGGGAGGCAATCAGCCCCAGCATTTT
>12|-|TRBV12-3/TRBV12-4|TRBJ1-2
CASRQGNYGYTF
TGTGCCAGCAGACAGGGAAACTATGGCTACACCTTC
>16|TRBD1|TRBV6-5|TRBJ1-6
CASSYYPGTGGSPLHF
TGTGCCAGCAGTTATTATCCCGGGACAGGGGGATCACCCCTCCACTTT
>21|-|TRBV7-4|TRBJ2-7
CASSFPGVGSGWPTSSYEQYF
TGTGCCAGCAGCTTCCCCGGTGTGGGGAGCGGATGGCCGACTAGCTCCTACGAGCAGTACTTC
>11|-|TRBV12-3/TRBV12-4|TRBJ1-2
CASSLGEGSTF
TGTGCCAGCAGTTTAGGTGAGGGTAGCACCTTC